This TCR beta chain appears in the sequencing data of a study of T cell repertoires in ileal Crohn's disease. Notes on this clone: Its antigen is not identified.

The germline V gene has CDR1 SGHRS and CDR2 YFSETQ. Trimming took off 2 bases at V and 2 bases at J, with 8 bases between the two ends. This CDR3 has 13 residues. Time point indicated: neoterminal ileum biopsy at postoperative endoscopy, about 6 months after surgery. Included were adult ileal or ileocolonic Crohn's patients indicated for ileocolonic resection. Study-level findings and limits: Compared with CD4 T cells, sorted CD8 cells carried more expanded clones.

Repertoires were generated with immunoSEQ multiplex PCR, while TCRdb's copy carries only in-frame clones and drops some. The sample has 2,000 or so clones; about 89% are singletons. The V gene is TRBV5-1, the J gene TRBJ2-7; the D is unclear. The receptor's source is an adult with Crohn's disease. The sequenced sample consisted of ileal tissue. The CDR3 region is CASSLRQAYEQYF. The DNA for the CDR3 is TGCGCCAGCAGCTTAAGGCAGGCCTACGAGCAGTACTTC.